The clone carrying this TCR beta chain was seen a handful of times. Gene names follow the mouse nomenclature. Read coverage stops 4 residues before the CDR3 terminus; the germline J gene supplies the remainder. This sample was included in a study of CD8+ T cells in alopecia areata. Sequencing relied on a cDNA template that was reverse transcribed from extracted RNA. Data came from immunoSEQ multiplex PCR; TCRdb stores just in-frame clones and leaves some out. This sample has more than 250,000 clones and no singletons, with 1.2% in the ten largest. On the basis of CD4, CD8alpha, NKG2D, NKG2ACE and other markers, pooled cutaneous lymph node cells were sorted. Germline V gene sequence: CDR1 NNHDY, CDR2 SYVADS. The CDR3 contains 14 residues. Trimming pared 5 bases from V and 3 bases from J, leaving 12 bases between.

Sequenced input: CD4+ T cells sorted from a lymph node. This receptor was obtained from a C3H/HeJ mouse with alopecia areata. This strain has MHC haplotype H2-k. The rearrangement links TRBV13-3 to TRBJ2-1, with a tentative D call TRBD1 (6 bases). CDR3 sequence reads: CASSSGTIYAEQFF. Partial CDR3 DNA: TGTGCCAGCAGCTCCGGGACAATCTATGCT.